The clone carrying this T cell receptor (beta chain) was detected only a few times. Its antigen is undetermined. The entry originates in a study of T cells in Graves' hyperthyroidism and ophthalmopathy. For the study at large: Peripheral blood was collected at initial diagnosis, before any treatment. Study-wide points: Separation of ophthalmopathy from stable hyperthyroidism was achieved by a 13 V-J model. Most thyroid clonotypes that were expanded above 0.001 also turned up in blood.

Amplification of TCR beta CDR3 regions used RNA as the template. A set of HTBI primers served as the primers for a first-round RT-PCR of the TCR CDR3. MiXCR was run by TCRdb on the multiplex PCR reads, yielding one entry per CDR3 protein. The data show about 350,000 distinct CDR3 sequences, 15% to 20% seen once. Patients affected by ophthalmopathy presented a Clinical Activity Score of at least 3, a NOSPECS grade of at least 4, and disease duration below 3 months. CDR1 and CDR2 from the germline V gene are SGHTA and FQGNSA. Trimming pared 5 bases from V and 4 bases from J, leaving 17 bases between. The CDR3 length is 15 residues.

This TCR derives from a woman in her thirties or forties with Graves' ophthalmopathy. The sample was blood. V and J are TRBV7-2 and TRBJ1-1, with D unresolved. The CDR3 nucleotides read TGTGCCAGCAGCCCTAAGTCATCGGGGTCCACTGAAGCTTTCTTT. Translated, it gives CASSPKSSGSTEAFF. The full variable domain, rest sourced from reference TRBV7-2 and TRBJ1-1, is GAGVSQSPSNKVTEKGKDVELRCDPISGHTALYWYRQSLGQGLEFLIYFQGNSAPDKSGLPSDRFSAERTGGSVSTLTIQRTQQEDSAVYLCASSPKSSGSTEAFFGQGTRLTVV.